This TCR beta chain is drawn from a study of T-cell reconstitution after alpha-beta-depleted transplantation in children. This clonotype was detected only a few times. Using unique molecular identifiers, the investigators prepared the TCRbeta library. TCRdb recomputed calls from the PCR reads with MiXCR, one row per CDR3 protein. The sample has 360,000 or so distinct CDR3 sequences, about a fifth seen once. The receptor was isolated from a human donor who donated a stem cell graft to a child with acute myeloid leukemia. Sample: PBMCs from the stem cell graft donor, taken from the stem cell graft.

CDR3 in amino acids: CASSLVVSGRALAKNIQYF. For the CDR3, the DNA is TGCGCCAGCAGCTTGGTCGTTAGCGGGAGGGCCCTAGCCAAAAACATTCAGTACTTC. The rearrangement links TRBV5-1 to TRBJ2-4; 11 nucleotides line up with TRBD2. Germline trimming cut 0 bases from V and 0 bases from J; bases unmatched to any gene: 8. The CDR3 is made up of 19 amino acids. Per the germline V gene, CDR1 is SGHRS and CDR2 is YFSETQ.